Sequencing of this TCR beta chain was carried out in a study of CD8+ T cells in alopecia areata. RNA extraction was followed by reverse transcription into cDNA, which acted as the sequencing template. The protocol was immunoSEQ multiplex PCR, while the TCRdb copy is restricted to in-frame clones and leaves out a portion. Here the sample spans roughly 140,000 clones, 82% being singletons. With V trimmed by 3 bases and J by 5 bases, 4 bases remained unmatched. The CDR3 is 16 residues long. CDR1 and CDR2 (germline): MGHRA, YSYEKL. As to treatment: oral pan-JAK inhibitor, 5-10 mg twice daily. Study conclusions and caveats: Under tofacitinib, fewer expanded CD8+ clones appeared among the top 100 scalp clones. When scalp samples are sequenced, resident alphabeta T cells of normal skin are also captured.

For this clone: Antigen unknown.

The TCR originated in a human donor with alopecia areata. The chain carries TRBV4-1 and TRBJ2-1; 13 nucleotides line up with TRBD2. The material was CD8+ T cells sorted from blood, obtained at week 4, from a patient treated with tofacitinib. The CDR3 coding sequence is TGCGCCAGCAGCCACAGACTAGCGGGGGGTGACAATGAGCAGTTCTTC. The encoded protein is CASSHRLAGGDNEQFF.